The next 3 T cell receptor beta chains were all read from a single sample in a study of T cell repertoires in cytomegalovirus infection. Their specific antigens are unknown. MiXCR, applied by TCRdb to the reads, yields one record per CDR3 protein. The table has fewer than 850,000 distinct CDR3 sequences, around 29% seen once. Source: cultured CD8+ T cells from PBMCs, taken from culture after CMV antigen stimulation. The source is a human donor in good health (CMV status not recorded). Some clones in this sample may be carry-over from other donors' samples.

For this clonotype: This may be a read error: a much more frequent sequence differs by one nucleotide. The rearrangement joins TRBV7-2 to TRBJ2-1; 14 nucleotides agree with TRBD2. Germline CDR1 and CDR2: SGHTA and FQGNSA. The CDR3 has 17 amino acids. CDR3 region: CVSSPGTSGRLTNEQFF. DNA of the CDR3: TGTGTCAGCAGCCCAGGGACTAGCGGGAGATTAACCAATGAGCAGTTCTTC.

There are a few counts of this clonotype. This sequence joins TRBV6-2 or TRBV6-3 and TRBJ1-1, with D unclear. Germline CDR1 and CDR2: MNHEY and SVGEGT. The V end was cut by 5 bases, the J end by 5 bases, with 15 bases between. The CDR3 has 14 amino acids. CDR3 sequence: CASSRLDSRTEAFF. The CDR3, as DNA: TGTGCCAGCAGTCGTCTCGACTCCAGGACTGAAGCTTTCTTT.

The V call is TRBV5-6, the J call TRBJ1-4; D gene ambiguous. CDR3 size: 16 residues. Between the trimmed V and J ends, which lost 2 bases and 1 base, there was a span of 12 bases. CDR1 SGHDT and CDR2 YYEEEE come from the germline V gene. CDR3 protein: CASSFYDLGTNEKLFF. CDR3 nucleotides: TGTGCCAGCAGCTTTTACGACCTAGGAACTAATGAAAAACTGTTTTTT.